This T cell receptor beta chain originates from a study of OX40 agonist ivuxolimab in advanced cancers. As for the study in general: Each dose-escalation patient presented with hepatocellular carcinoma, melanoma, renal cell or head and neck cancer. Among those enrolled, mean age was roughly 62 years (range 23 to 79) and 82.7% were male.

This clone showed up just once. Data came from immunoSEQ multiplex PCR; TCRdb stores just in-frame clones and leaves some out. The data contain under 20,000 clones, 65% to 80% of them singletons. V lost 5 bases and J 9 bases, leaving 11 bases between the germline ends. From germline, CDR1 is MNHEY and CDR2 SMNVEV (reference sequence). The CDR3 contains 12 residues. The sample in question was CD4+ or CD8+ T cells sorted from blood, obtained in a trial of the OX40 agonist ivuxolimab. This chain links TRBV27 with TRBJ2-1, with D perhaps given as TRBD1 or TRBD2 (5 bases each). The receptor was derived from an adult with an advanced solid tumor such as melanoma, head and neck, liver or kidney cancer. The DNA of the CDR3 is TGTGCCAGCAGTGAGGGGTCCCGTGAGCAGTTCTTC. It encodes CASSEGSREQFF.